This paragraph covers one T cell receptor beta chain sequence. This entry belongs to a study of blood T cell repertoires in COVID-19. At the level of the study: Acute-phase and convalescent COVID-19 samples originated in the United States, Italy and Spain. Sources were T cells, B-cell-depleted T cells, or PBMCs; the material itself was cDNA or gDNA.

Under the authors' procedure: Nucleated cell number was recorded as an estimate derived from reference gene primer amplification. Repertoires were generated with immunoSEQ multiplex PCR, while TCRdb's copy carries only in-frame clones and drops some. V and J calls and clone size are copied from that table; D and trimming were computed from the DNA. The sample includes about 100,000 clones, approximately 84% of them seen just once. Germline V gene sequence: CDR1 SGHTA, CDR2 FQGNSA. V lost 1 base, J lost 0 bases, and 6 bases lay in between. This CDR3 is built from 14 residues. Sequencing was carried out using peripheral blood. The rearrangement uses TRBV7-2 and TRBJ1-1; no clear D gene. The receptor was isolated from a man aged 30 to 45 in a cohort sampled during active COVID-19. CDR3 sequence: CASSLGLMNTEAFF. Here the CDR3 DNA reads TGTGCCAGCAGCTTAGGACTCATGAACACTGAAGCTTTCTTT.